This T cell receptor beta chain was sequenced during a study of Graves' ophthalmopathy and Graves' hyperthyroidism (dated by TCRdb to the late 2010s). Regarding the study in general: Peripheral blood samples were taken at the time of initial diagnosis, before any treatment was given. The roughly 100 discovery patients were randomly divided into training and test sets at a 7:3 ratio. To explore V-J signatures that separate ophthalmopathy from hyperthyroidism, a discovery set of about 98 patients was enrolled, consisting of about 41 with ophthalmopathy and about 60 with stable hyperthyroidism. Following sample collection, hyperthyroidism patients were given methimazole at a starting dose of 30 mg daily, and ophthalmopathy patients were given high-dose intravenous methylprednisolone. To tell Graves' ophthalmopathy apart from Graves' hyperthyroidism, and to predict which patients would progress to ophthalmopathy, the study relied on TCR beta repertoire signatures. In total, 135 blood samples were TCR-sequenced: 43 ophthalmopathy, around 75 hyperthyroidism and approximately 17 hyperthyroidism-to-ophthalmopathy patients. The independent validation cohort included about 19 hyperthyroidism patients plus 17 patients who later progressed from hyperthyroidism to ophthalmopathy. In six hyperthyroidism patients, the T-cell repertoire of thyroid tissue was compared with the T-cell repertoire of blood.

The CDR3 numbers 11 residues from cysteine through phenylalanine. Kept here is only the CDR3 DNA, which spans 33 bases and is read in frame from base 1. V and J are truncated by 6 bases and 9 bases respectively, leaving an intervening sequence of 10 bases. Reading the germline V gene gives CDR1 KGHDR and CDR2 SFDVKD. Patients with ophthalmopathy had moderately to severely active disease, with a Clinical Activity Score of 3 or more, a NOSPECS grade of 4 or more, and a disease duration of less than 3 months. Patients were excluded if they had other autoimmune diseases, uncontrolled infections, pregnancy or lactation. Diagnosis was based on clinical symptoms, serum thyroxine, TRAb, thyroid ultrasound and orbital computed tomography. Using Ficoll-Paque density gradient centrifugation, PBMCs were isolated from 9 to 10 ml of fresh peripheral blood. Total RNA was extracted with Trizol reagent and quality-checked on an Agilent 2100 Bioanalyzer.

For repertoire sequencing, TCR beta CDR3 regions were amplified from RNA transcripts. The first round of RT-PCR was done with HTBI primers and the Qiagen OneStep RT-PCR kit, and was followed by a second round of multiplex PCR, then size selection and purification. Sequencing of the libraries was carried out on an Illumina HiSeq2000 in paired-end mode with 100 bp reads. Per the original workflow: SOAPnuke was used to process the reads, removing any read that contained adapters or uncalled bases, had a mean Phred below 15, or lacked an exact match to the constant primer or identifier. COPE v1.2.5 was used to merge the high-quality paired reads. Clonotypes were defined as unique nucleotide sequences and were aligned to IMGT TRB V, D and J references using MiTCR v1.1. The analysis was limited to V-J combinations with a frequency above 0.0001, which together covered 99.2% of the repertoires. A TCR clonal expansion and chaos score per V-J combination was defined as the ratio of F50 clonal expansion to chaos observed in the TCRdist matrix. Welch's t-statistics and random forest were used to reduce the features to approximately 13 V-J combinations, which were then used as input to a naive Bayes classifier. The Morisita-Horn index was used to measure how similar the thyroid and blood repertoires were. In-frame beta chains were kept once TCRdb had trimmed the public reads at Q25 with fastp and called clones with MiXCR. One record per CDR3 amino acid sequence lists the most common genes and DNA. It is TCRdb's table, rather than the study itself, that gives the V and J calls and clone size. This sample comprises 200,000 to 250,000 distinct CDR3 sequences, 20% to 25% of them detected only once. The biggest ten clones account for 43% of the sample.

This clonotype was observed at least ten times. Its antigen has not been determined. The record has no base qualities; no much larger clone is one base away. The full study reports these points: Most expanded thyroid clonotypes with frequency above 0.001 were also detected in blood, suggesting blood repertoires may reflect the thyroid immune response. Sample size was not predetermined statistically, and investigators were not blinded to group allocation. In cross-validation, the 13-signature model distinguished ophthalmopathy from stable hyperthyroidism with approximately 90% sensitivity and roughly 84% specificity, while in the test set the corresponding values were about 80% and 75%. In validation, the model predicted ophthalmopathy progression with about 70% sensitivity and approximately 72% specificity; some 13 predicted patients were CT-confirmed with GO in a median of roughly 6.8 months.

This clonotype was sampled from a woman aged 50 to 60 with Graves' ophthalmopathy. Donor details come from another sample of the same person, matched by shared clones. The sequence is built from TRBV24-1 and TRBJ2-5; the D gene is not confidently resolved. Specimen: peripheral blood. CDR3 sequence: CATSSLSAQYF. The DNA sequence is TGTGCCACCAGTTCCTTATCGGCCCAGTACTTC.